These 20 T cell receptor beta chains share one sample of origin, sequenced in a study of neoadjuvant anti-PD-1 for oral cavity cancer. Assay: immunoSEQ multiplex PCR; the TCRdb copy retains only in-frame clones and omits some. The sample contains 14,000 or so clones, around 62% of which appear only once. The sample here was PBMCs, taken before nivolumab (anti-PD-1) treatment. All receptors come from a person between 40 and 85 years old with oral cavity squamous cell carcinoma.

The genes are TRBV5-4 and TRBJ2-7, with 7 bases aligning to TRBD2. CDR1 is SGHNT, CDR2 YYREEE, per germline (reference sequence). The CDR3 has 15 residues. V shed 3 bases, J shed 3 bases, and the junction held 9 bases outside the gene matches. CDR3 in DNA: TGTGCCAGCAGCTACGGCGGGGGATTCTACTACGAGCAGTACTTC. It codes for CASSYGGGFYYEQYF. The whole variable domain, filled in from reference TRBV5-4 and TRBJ2-7, reads ETGVTQSPTHLIKTRGQQVTLRCSSQSGHNTVSWYQQALGQGPQFIFQYYREEENGRGNFPPRFSGLQFPNYSSELNVNALELDDSALYLCASSYGGGFYYEQYFGPGTRLTVT.

The chain employs TRBV19 and TRBJ2-7; 14 nucleotides line up with TRBD2. The CDR3 extends over 17 amino acids. After removal of 9 bases from V and 4 bases from J, the junction contained 14 bases not matched to a gene. Germline V lookup: CDR1 LNHDA, CDR2 SQIVND (reference sequence). DNA for the CDR3: TGTGCCAGCCAAAAGGGACTAGCGGGAGAGGTGGCGTACGAGCAGTACTTC. Translation: CASQKGLAGEVAYEQYF.

This chain joins TRBV4-1 and TRBJ2-1; the match to TRBD2 covers 7 bases. Germline V gene sequence: CDR1 MGHRA, CDR2 YSYEKL. Losses at the gene ends were 3 bases for V and 9 bases for J; bases not matched to a gene: 11. CDR3 length: 15 amino acids. CDR3 in amino acids: CASSQADREVGEQFF. For the CDR3, the DNA is TGCGCCAGCAGCCAGGCGGACCGGGAGGTTGGTGAGCAGTTCTTC.

The genes are TRBV7-9 and TRBJ2-1, with 7 positions matching TRBD1. Losses at the gene ends were 5 bases for V and 14 bases for J; bases not matched to a gene: 15. This CDR3 has 14 amino acids. Looked up from germline, CDR1 is SEHNR and CDR2 is FQNEAQ (reference sequence). CDR3 nucleotides: TGTGCCAGCAGCATTTCATCTAATTCGGGACAGAAGTTCTTC. This encodes CASSISSNSGQKFF.

The CDR3 spells CASSLGRAFGSGNTIYF. The CDR3 nucleotides read TGCGCCAGCAGCTTGGGAAGGGCATTTGGATCTGGAAACACCATATATTTT. The rearrangement joins TRBV5-1 to TRBJ1-3, with D unresolved. V shed 0 bases and J shed 1 base, with 14 bases lying between them. CDR3 length: 17 amino acids. Germline assignment: CDR1 SGHRS and CDR2 YFSETQ.

On this clone itself: Compared with germline, one end of the junction differs, possibly owing to a read error. The CDR3 DNA is TGTGCTAGCAGCTTGGGGCGGACGATTAACACCGGGGAGCTGTTTTTT. Protein sequence: CASSLGRTINTGELFF. The rearrangement uses TRBV7-7 and TRBJ2-2, with TRBD1 as a possible D gene (5 bases). This CDR3 has 16 amino acids. Germline lookup yields CDR1 SSHAT and CDR2 FNYEAQ (reference sequence).

The chain links TRBV10-3 to TRBJ1-2; 8 bases align to TRBD1. The CDR3 length is 15 residues. CDR1 is ENHRY and CDR2 is SYGVKD in the germline V gene. J lost 2 bases, V lost 3 bases, and 5 bases had no gene match. The chain's CDR3 is CAISEGQGTNYGYTF. The CDR3 coding sequence is TGTGCCATCAGTGAAGGACAGGGAACCAACTATGGCTACACCTTC.

The chain is built from TRBV29-1 and TRBJ2-7; D is unresolved. V was pared by 2 bases and J by 2 bases, with 16 bases between. CDR1 SQVTM and CDR2 ANQGSEA come from the germline V gene. This CDR3 is built from 15 residues. CDR3 sequence (DNA): TGCAGCGTTGAAAACGGAACCCCCGACGCCTACGAGCAGTACTTC. This encodes CSVENGTPDAYEQYF.

The chain couples TRBV5-6 to TRBJ1-2; D unclear. Germline V CDR1 and CDR2: SGHDT, YYEEEE. The V and J ends lost 4 bases and 5 bases respectively, with 18 bases between them. This CDR3 has 15 residues. DNA for the CDR3: TGTGCCAGCAGCCCCGTCGGGGTACAATGGTATGGCTACACCTTC. The encoded protein is CASSPVGVQWYGYTF.

The rearrangement uses TRBV6-5 and TRBJ2-7; D is undetermined. The CDR3 sequence is 11 residues long. Germline-derived CDR1 and CDR2 are MNHEY and SVGAGI. V dropped 6 bases and J dropped 6 bases, with 9 bases sitting between them. The DNA of the CDR3 is TGTGCCAGCAGCTCTCCCCCCGAGCAGTACTTC. This encodes CASSSPPEQYF.

This clone has only a few counts. The genes are TRBV19 and TRBJ2-3; 10 bases line up with TRBD2. Germline V lookup: CDR1 LNHDA, CDR2 SQIVND (reference sequence). V was clipped by 5 bases and J by 3 bases; unmatched bases: 8. The CDR3 extends over 16 amino acids. The CDR3 DNA follows: TGTGCCAGTAGTGGGGGGACTAGCGTTAGGACAGATACGCAGTATTTT. Protein: CASSGGTSVRTDTQYF.

The V call is TRBV7-8, the J call TRBJ2-7, with unresolved D. Germline loops: CDR1 SGHVS, CDR2 FQNEAQ. This CDR3 has 14 residues. V was clipped by 5 bases and J by 1 base, with 12 bases between them. The CDR3 reads CASSPVDRSYEQYF. The DNA for the CDR3 is TGTGCCAGCAGCCCGGTCGACCGATCCTACGAGCAGTACTTC.

V and J are TRBV6-1 and TRBJ2-3; 8 positions match TRBD2. Germline trimming cut 5 bases from V and 7 bases from J; bases unmatched to any gene: 8. CDR3 length: 14 amino acids. The germline CDR1 and CDR2 sequences are MNHNS and SASEGT. The CDR3 DNA reads as TGTGCCAGCAGTCCGGGACTAGAAATGTATACGCAGTATTTT. Translating it yields CASSPGLEMYTQYF.

J is TRBJ1-1 and V is TRBV18, with D maybe TRBD1 (5 bases). The CDR3 contains 14 residues. Trimming stripped 1 base from V and 4 bases from J, with 10 bases between. In germline, CDR1 is KGHSH, CDR2 LQKENI. CDR3 amino acids: CASSPREGPTEAFF. DNA of the CDR3: TGTGCCAGCTCACCACGGGAGGGACCCACTGAAGCTTTCTTT.

This sequence joins TRBV9 and TRBJ2-1, with 12 bases aligning to TRBD2. The CDR3 contains 15 residues. The junction had 4 bases not matched to a gene; V was cut back by 0 bases and J by 9 bases. Germline V gene sequence: CDR1 SGDLS, CDR2 YYNGEE. As DNA, the CDR3 is TGTGCCAGCAGCGTAGGACTAGCGGGAGTCAGTGAGCAGTTCTTC. Translating it yields CASSVGLAGVSEQFF.

V gene TRBV5-6 combines with J gene TRBJ2-4, with unresolved D. Per the germline V gene, CDR1 is SGHDT and CDR2 is YYEEEE. The CDR3 is made up of 14 amino acids. V dropped 4 bases and J dropped 9 bases, with 17 bases sitting between them. The CDR3 DNA follows: TGTGCCAGCAGCCTAAAACAGATTGAAACCATTCAGTACTTC. The encoded protein is CASSLKQIETIQYF.

This rearrangement joins TRBV11-1 to TRBJ2-6, with 10 bases that match TRBD1. The CDR3 sequence is 19 residues long. The V gene end was trimmed by 0 bases and the J gene end by 0 bases; junction bases not matched to a gene: 5. CDR1 and CDR2 (germline): SGHAT, FQDESV (reference sequence). The CDR3 region is CASSLARDRGSSGANVLTF. CDR3 DNA sequence: TGTGCCAGCAGCTTAGCCCGGGACAGGGGTAGCTCTGGGGCCAACGTCCTGACTTTC.

CDR3 protein: CASSPLPGQGYEQYF. The CDR3 DNA sequence: TGTGCCAGCTCACCGCTTCCGGGACAGGGCTACGAGCAGTACTTC. This sequence joins TRBV18 and TRBJ2-7; 9 bases match TRBD1. Germline CDR1 reads KGHSH; CDR2 reads LQKENI. The CDR3 is 15 residues long. The junction had 6 bases not matched to a gene; V was cut back by 3 bases and J by 3 bases. Using reference TRBV18 and TRBJ2-7 for the parts outside the CDR3, the full variable domain is NAGVMQNPRHLVRRRGQEARLRCSPMKGHSHVYWYRQLPEEGLKFMVYLQKENIIDESGMPKERFSAEFPKEGPSILRIQQVVRGDSAAYFCASSPLPGQGYEQYFGPGTRLTVT.

This clone was counted only a few times. This chain links TRBV4-1 with TRBJ2-7; 13 positions agree with TRBD2. V gave up 8 bases and J gave up 7 bases; unmatched junction bases: 20. The CDR3 totals 18 residues. Germline assignment: CDR1 MGHRA and CDR2 YSYEKL. The CDR3 region has the DNA TGCGCCAGCTACCCTACTAGCGGGAGGGCCGCGGGCTTTGGGGAGCAGTACTTC. Its protein product is CASYPTSGRAAGFGEQYF.

The rearrangement links TRBV5-4 to TRBJ1-4; the D is unclear. The length of the CDR3 is 14 residues. The germline gives CDR1 SGHNT, CDR2 YYREEE (reference sequence). V was trimmed by 4 bases and J by 5 bases, leaving 12 bases between them. The CDR3 DNA follows: TGTGCCAGCAGCGCCAAGGACGGGAATGAAAAACTGTTTTTT. This codes for CASSAKDGNEKLFF.